The 23 T cell receptor beta chains below all came from one sample that was sequenced in a study of metastatic and nonmetastatic thyroid tumors. TCRdb ran MiXCR on the PCR reads. The sample has fewer than 35,000 clones, 20% to 25% seen once. Before thyroid surgery, none of the patients had received any treatment. Material for sequencing was tumor tissue. The origin of the receptors is a male donor with papillary thyroid cancer or a benign thyroid nodule (not recorded which). Some clones in this sample may be carry-over from other donors' samples.

In this sample, this clone turned up many times. The V call is TRBV20-1, the J call TRBJ1-6, with 8 nucleotides matching TRBD1. After removal of 5 bases from V and 5 bases from J, the junction contained 2 bases not matched to a gene. The length of the CDR3 is 13 residues. Germline assignment: CDR1 DFQATT and CDR2 SNEGSKA (reference sequence). The DNA for the CDR3 is TGCAGTGCTTCGACAGGGGATAATTCACCCCTCCACTTT. It specifies CSASTGDNSPLHF.

This clone was detected ten times or more. This chain uses TRBV18 with TRBJ1-1; D is undetermined. CDR3 length equals 14 residues. From germline, CDR1 is KGHSH and CDR2 LQKENI. Trimming pared 2 bases from V and 12 bases from J, leaving 19 bases between. CDR3 in DNA: TGTGCCAGCTCACCAAGACGCGACGGCCCCGAAACTTTCTTT. This codes for CASSPRRDGPETFF.

This clone was detected many times. Other DNA sequences in this sample translate to the same CDR3. The chain uses TRBV6-1 and TRBJ1-5; a possible D gene is TRBD1 (5 bases). CDR1 MNHNS and CDR2 SASEGT come from the germline V gene. Trimming removed 0 bases at V and 6 bases at J, with 12 bases between. The CDR3 consists of 15 residues. CDR3 loop: CASSEAPRATQPQHF. The DNA for the CDR3 is TGTGCCAGCAGTGAAGCCCCCAGGGCGACTCAGCCCCAGCATTTT.

The chain is built from TRBV5-1 and TRBJ2-7, with 7 bases fitting TRBD1. The germline CDR1 and CDR2 sequences are SGHRS and YFSETQ. This CDR3 has 13 amino acids. J was trimmed by 6 bases and V by 1 base; bases with no gene match: 4. CDR3 nucleotides: TGCGCCAGCAGCTTGACAGGGGTGGGCGAGCAGTACTTC. This translates into CASSLTGVGEQYF.

The gene calls are TRBV28 and TRBJ1-2, with D hard to call. V was pared by 8 bases and J by 7 bases, with 11 bases between. CDR1 and CDR2 from the germline V gene are MDHEN and SYDVKM. The CDR3 runs 11 residues. The CDR3 region is CASGRRSGYTF. The CDR3 nucleotides read TGTGCCAGCGGAAGAAGGAGTGGCTACACCTTC.

This clone occurred a few times. This chain joins TRBV6-4 and TRBJ2-1, with TRBD2 matching 8 bases. CDR1 and CDR2 from the germline V gene are MRHNA and SNTAGT. There are 15 residues in the CDR3. V was clipped by 4 bases and J by 3 bases; unmatched bases: 5. CDR3 in DNA: TGTGCCAGCAGTGTCTTAGCGGGGCTCTACAATGAGCAGTTCTTC. The encoded protein is CASSVLAGLYNEQFF.

This rearrangement joins TRBV7-2 to TRBJ2-3, with D perhaps being TRBD1 or TRBD2 (7 bases each). The V and J ends lost 6 bases and 6 bases respectively, with 31 bases between them. This CDR3 region has 19 residues. Germline V gene sequence: CDR1 SGHTA, CDR2 FQGNSA. The CDR3 sequence: CASSTAGTAGRQRRDTQYF. The CDR3 DNA follows: TGTGCCAGCAGTACCGCCGGGACAGCGGGGAGGCAGAGGAGGGATACGCAGTATTTT.

This clone is medium-sized. The chain uses TRBV2 and TRBJ2-7; D ambiguous. The CDR3 is 14 residues long. The germline V and J ends were trimmed by 7 bases and 4 bases, with 17 bases remaining between them. The V gene's germline CDR1 is SNHLY and CDR2 FYNNEI. CDR3 DNA: TGTGCCAGCAAGCTGGGAACGGGCGCGTACGAGCAGTACTTC. It is translated as CASKLGTGAYEQYF.

As regards this clone: This may be a read error, as it is one base from a much larger clone. This chain links TRBV4-1 with TRBJ2-5; maybe TRBD2 (5 bases). Trimming removed 0 bases from V and 5 bases from J, with 7 bases in between. From germline, CDR1 is MGHRA and CDR2 YSYEKL. The CDR3 spans 13 residues. CDR3 bases: TGCGCCAGCAGCCAAGAGTCGGGGGAGACCCAGTACTTC. Protein sequence: CASSQESGETQYF.

The V call is TRBV19, the J call TRBJ1-1, with D perhaps TRBD1 (6 bases). Trimming took off 6 bases at V and 6 bases at J, with 8 bases between the two ends. Germline loops: CDR1 LNHDA, CDR2 SQIVND (reference sequence). The CDR3 is made up of 11 amino acids. CDR3 sequence: CASRQGPEAFF. DNA for the CDR3: TGTGCCAGTAGACAGGGTCCTGAAGCTTTCTTT.

Concerning this clone: Its ends do not fully match the called genes, so a read error is possible. The chain carries TRBV13 and TRBJ2-3, with D unclear. The CDR3 sequence is 12 residues long. Looked up from germline, CDR1 is PRHDT and CDR2 is FYEKMQ (reference sequence). The CDR3 DNA reads TGCGCCAGCAGCTTCTGGACAGATACGCAGTATTTT. This sequence encodes CASSFWTDTQYF.

This clone was found a few times. The chain carries TRBV19 and TRBJ1-5, with D maybe TRBD1 (5 bases). Germline CDR1 is LNHDA and CDR2 is SQIVND (reference sequence). The CDR3 extends over 15 amino acids. Trimming removed 5 bases at V and 3 bases at J, with 14 bases between. The CDR3 here is CASSPRDLLNQPQHF. The CDR3 bases are TGTGCCAGTAGTCCCCGGGACTTACTCAATCAGCCCCAGCATTTT. The full variable domain, completed using reference TRBV19 and TRBJ1-5, is DGGITQSPKYLFRKEGQNVTLSCEQNLNHDAMYWYRQDPGQGLRLIYYSQIVNDFQKGDIAEGYSVSREKKESFPLTVTSAQKNPTAFYLCASSPRDLLNQPQHFGDGTRLSIL.

The rearrangement uses TRBV2 and TRBJ1-5; TRBD1 is a possible D gene (5 bases). Germline values: CDR1 SNHLY, CDR2 FYNNEI. CDR3 size: 13 residues. V was pared by 1 base and J by 6 bases, with 7 bases between. CDR3 DNA sequence: TGTGCCAGCAGTGAAGGGGGCGGTCAGCCCCAGCATTTT. Translating it yields CASSEGGGQPQHF.

Comment on this clone: The same CDR3 can be traced to other DNA sequences in this sample. The chain uses TRBV7-8 and TRBJ2-5; D is uncertain. This CDR3 spans 12 amino acids. The V and J ends lost 7 bases and 2 bases respectively, with 8 bases between them. Per the germline V gene, CDR1 is SGHVS and CDR2 is FQNEAQ. The CDR3 DNA sequence: TGTGCCAGCACTTCGGGTCAAGAGACCCAGTACTTC. Translation: CASTSGQETQYF.

This clone was counted ten times or more. Other nucleotide sequences in the sample specify the same CDR3. The chain carries TRBV5-4 and TRBJ2-7; the D gene is possibly TRBD1 (6 bases). This CDR3 has 13 residues. Germline assignment: CDR1 SGHNT and CDR2 YYREEE (reference sequence). V lost 5 bases and J lost 10, with 19 bases in between. CDR3 amino acids: CASSRGTSATQYF. The CDR3 DNA is TGTGCCAGCAGTCGAGGGACATCCGCCACCCAGTACTTC.

In its sample, this clone was seen many times. The rearrangement uses TRBV5-1 and TRBJ1-1; a possible D gene is TRBD1 (5 bases). Trimming stripped 0 bases from V and 4 bases from J, with 13 bases between. In germline, CDR1 is SGHRS, CDR2 YFSETQ. This CDR3 has 15 amino acids. CDR3 in amino acids: CASSLGIRGGTEAFF. CDR3 DNA: TGCGCCAGCAGCTTGGGGATCCGGGGGGGCACTGAAGCTTTCTTT.

With respect to this clone: Compared with germline, one end of the junction differs, possibly owing to a read error. The V gene is TRBV7-9, the J gene TRBJ1-1; D possibly corresponds to TRBD1 (6 bases). Germline V gene sequence: CDR1 SEHNR, CDR2 FQNEAQ (reference sequence). CDR3 length: 14 residues. The chain's CDR3 is CASSLGGHGAKVSF. The CDR3 nucleotides are TGTGCCAGCAGCTTAGGGGGACATGGAGCAAAAGTTTCCTTT.

The chain has TRBV12-3 or TRBV12-4 and TRBJ2-7; 8 bases line up with TRBD1. Unmatched junction bases numbered 4, after V lost 0 bases and J lost 6 bases. CDR3 length equals 14 residues. CDR3 DNA sequence: TGTGCCAGCAGTTTAGCGCAGGGGGCGGGCGAGCAGTACTTC. Translating gives CASSLAQGAGEQYF.

Worth noting for this clone: The junction and the germline gene differ at one end; a read error may be behind it. V is TRBV9 and J is TRBJ2-2, with TRBD2 as a possible D gene (5 bases). Germline CDR1 is SGDLS and CDR2 is YYNGEE. The CDR3 runs 13 residues. This CDR3 is CASSVGLAGELFF. The CDR3 DNA reads as TGTGCCAGCAGCGTAGGGCTAGCCGGGGAGCTGTTTTTC.

By share, this clone ranks as medium-sized. The chain carries TRBV19 and TRBJ1-5; 9 bases map to TRBD1. Germline loops: CDR1 LNHDA, CDR2 SQIVND (reference sequence). CDR3 length: 15 residues. V gave up 4 bases and J gave up 2 bases; unmatched junction bases: 3. The CDR3: CASSTRTGGNQPQHF. Here the CDR3 DNA reads TGTGCCAGTAGTACTAGGACAGGGGGCAATCAGCCCCAGCATTTT.

This clone was observed a few times. The chain couples TRBV11-2 to TRBJ2-3, with 9 bases that match TRBD2. The trim removed 2 bases at V and 4 bases at J, leaving 7 bases unmatched. The CDR3 covers 16 residues. Looked up from germline, CDR1 is SGHAT and CDR2 is FQNNGV. The CDR3 nucleotides read TGTGCCAGCAGCTTAAAGGGACTAGCTGGACCAGATACGCAGTATTTT. Amino acids: CASSLKGLAGPDTQYF.

This clone was recorded a few times. The chain has TRBV28 and TRBJ2-2; 8 bases match TRBD1. The CDR3 extends over 15 amino acids. CDR1 is MDHEN, CDR2 SYDVKM, per germline. With V trimmed by 6 bases and J by 9 bases, 12 bases remained unmatched. CDR3 sequence: CASRPGQVAGWELFF. The CDR3 DNA is TGTGCCAGCAGACCGGGACAGGTGGCAGGCTGGGAGCTGTTTTTT.

A remark on this clone: A much more abundant neighbour one base away suggests this may be a read error. The CDR3 does not end in the conserved phenylalanine or tryptophan, so this is likely a read error. The rearrangement uses TRBV13 and TRBJ1-1, with D perhaps matching TRBD1 (6 bases). V was cut by 1 base and J by 5 bases, with 20 bases left in between. Germline lookup yields CDR1 PRHDT and CDR2 FYEKMQ (reference sequence). The CDR3 is 17 residues long. The CDR3 sequence: CASSLAMGTTLGTEAFL. The CDR3 nucleotides are TGTGCCAGCAGCTTAGCGATGGGGACAACCTTGGGTACTGAAGCTTTCCTT.